This TCR beta chain came from a study of PD-1 blockade in classical Hodgkin lymphoma. Findings and limits, study-wide: There remain no defined causes for the repertoire differences, which possibly reflect disease activity or prior therapy. Healthy donors were reported to have higher baseline TCR diversity than newly diagnosed patients.

Profiled with immunoSEQ multiplex PCR; TCRdb holds only in-frame clones, not every one. Of some 70,000 clones listed, over 85% are singletons. Comments on this clone: Its antigen is undetermined.

Germline lookup yields CDR1 SGHTA and CDR2 FQGNSA. The CDR3 length is 13 residues. Between the trimmed V and J ends, which lost 7 bases and 3 bases, there was a span of 13 bases. Time point given: newly diagnosed, previously untreated cHL patient sample. It was PBMCs in newly diagnosed, untreated classical Hodgkin lymphoma that served as comparison. The source is a human donor with classical Hodgkin lymphoma. Sequenced sample: peripheral blood mononuclear cells (PBMCs). J is TRBJ2-7 and V is TRBV7-2; D is uncertain. DNA for the CDR3: TGTGCCAGCACCGGATTCCTCGACTACGAGCAGTACTTC. It is translated as CASTGFLDYEQYF. The full variable domain, its missing parts supplied by reference TRBV7-2 and TRBJ2-7, is GAGVSQSPSNKVTEKGKDVELRCDPISGHTALYWYRQSLGQGLEFLIYFQGNSAPDKSGLPSDRFSAERTGGSVSTLTIQRTQQEDSAVYLCASTGFLDYEQYFGPGTRLTVT.